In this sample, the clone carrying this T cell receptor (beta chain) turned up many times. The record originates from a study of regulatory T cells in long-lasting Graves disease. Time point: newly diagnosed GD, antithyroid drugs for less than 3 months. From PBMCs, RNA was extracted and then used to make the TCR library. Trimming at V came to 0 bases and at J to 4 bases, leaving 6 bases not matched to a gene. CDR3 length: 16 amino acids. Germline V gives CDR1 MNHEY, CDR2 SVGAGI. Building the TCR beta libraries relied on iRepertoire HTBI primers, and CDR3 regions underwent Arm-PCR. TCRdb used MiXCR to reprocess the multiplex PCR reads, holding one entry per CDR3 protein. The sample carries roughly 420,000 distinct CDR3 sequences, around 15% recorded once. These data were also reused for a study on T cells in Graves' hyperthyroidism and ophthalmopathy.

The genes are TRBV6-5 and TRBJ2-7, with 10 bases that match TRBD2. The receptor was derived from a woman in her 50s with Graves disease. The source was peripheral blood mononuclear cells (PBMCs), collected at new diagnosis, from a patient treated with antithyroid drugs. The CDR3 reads CASSYSRASGSYEQYF. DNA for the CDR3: TGTGCCAGCAGTTACTCGAGGGCTAGCGGGAGTTACGAGCAGTACTTC.